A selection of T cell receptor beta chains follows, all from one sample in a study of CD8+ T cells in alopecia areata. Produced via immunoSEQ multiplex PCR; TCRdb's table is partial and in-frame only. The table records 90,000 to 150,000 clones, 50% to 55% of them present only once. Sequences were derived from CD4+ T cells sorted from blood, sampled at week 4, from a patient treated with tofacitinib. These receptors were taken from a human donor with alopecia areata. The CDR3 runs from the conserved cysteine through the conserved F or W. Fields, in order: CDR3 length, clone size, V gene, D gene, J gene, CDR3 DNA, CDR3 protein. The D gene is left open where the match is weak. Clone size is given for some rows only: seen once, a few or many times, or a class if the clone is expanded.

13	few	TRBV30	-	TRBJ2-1	TGTGCCTGGTCTTTACAGGGGAGGAATGAGCAGTTCTTC	CAWSLQGRNEQFF
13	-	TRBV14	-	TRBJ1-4	TGTGCCAGCAGCCAAGATCTGGGTGAAAAACTGTTTTTT	CASSQDLGEKLFF
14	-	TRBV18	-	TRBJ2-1	TGTGCCAGCTCATCGGACACGGCCTACAATGAGCAGTTCTTC	CASSSDTAYNEQFF
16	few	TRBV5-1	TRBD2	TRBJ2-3	TGCGCCAGCAGCTACGGGACTAGCGGGGGCACAGATACGCAGTATTTT	CASSYGTSGGTDTQYF
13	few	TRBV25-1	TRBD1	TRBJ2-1	TGTGCCAGCACCGGGACAGGGATGACTGAGCAGTTCTTC	CASTGTGMTEQFF
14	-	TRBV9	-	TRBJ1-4	TGTGCCAGCAGCAGACAGGTCGGGAGTGAAAAACTGTTTTTT	CASSRQVGSEKLFF
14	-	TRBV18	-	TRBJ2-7	TGTGCCAGCTCACCACAGGGGTTGAACTACGAGCAGTACTTC	CASSPQGLNYEQYF
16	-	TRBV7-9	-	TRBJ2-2	TGTGCCAGCAGCTTAGTGCGGAGCACTGCTACCGGGGAGCTGTTTTTT	CASSLVRSTATGELFF
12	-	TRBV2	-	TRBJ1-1	TGTGCCAGCAGTGGGGAGACCACTGAAGCTTTCTTT	CASSGETTEAFF
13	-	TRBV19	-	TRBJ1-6	TGTGCCAGTAGTCGGGCCCGGGGGTCACCCCTCCACTTT	CASSRARGSPLHF
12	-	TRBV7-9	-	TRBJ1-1	TGTGCCAGCAGCTCCGGCGGGGCAGGGGCTTTCTTT	CASSSGGAGAFF
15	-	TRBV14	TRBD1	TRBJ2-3	TGTGCCAGCAGCCCTCGGACAGGGTTAACAGATACGCAGTATTTT	CASSPRTGLTDTQYF
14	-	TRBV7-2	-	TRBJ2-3	TGTGCCAGCAGCTTAGCGGGGAACGCTGATACGCAGTATTTT	CASSLAGNADTQYF
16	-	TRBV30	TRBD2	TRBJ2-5	TGTGCCTGGAGTGTACAAGGGGGACTAGCAGGGGAGACCCAGTACTTC	CAWSVQGGLAGETQYF
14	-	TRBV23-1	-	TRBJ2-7	TGCGCCAGCAGTCAGTCAGCCTTATCCTACGAGCAGTACTTC	CASSQSALSYEQYF
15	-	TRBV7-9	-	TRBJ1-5	TGTGCCAGCAGCTCGCAAACGTCAGGGGCTCAGCCCCAGCATTTT	CASSSQTSGAQPQHF
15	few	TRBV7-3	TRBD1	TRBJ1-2	TGTGCCAGCAGCCTAAAGGGACAGGGGATGAGCGGCTACACCTTC	CASSLKGQGMSGYTF
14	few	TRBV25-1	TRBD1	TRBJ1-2	TGTGCCAGCGGTACCGGGACAGGGGCTTATGGCTACACCTTC	CASGTGTGAYGYTF